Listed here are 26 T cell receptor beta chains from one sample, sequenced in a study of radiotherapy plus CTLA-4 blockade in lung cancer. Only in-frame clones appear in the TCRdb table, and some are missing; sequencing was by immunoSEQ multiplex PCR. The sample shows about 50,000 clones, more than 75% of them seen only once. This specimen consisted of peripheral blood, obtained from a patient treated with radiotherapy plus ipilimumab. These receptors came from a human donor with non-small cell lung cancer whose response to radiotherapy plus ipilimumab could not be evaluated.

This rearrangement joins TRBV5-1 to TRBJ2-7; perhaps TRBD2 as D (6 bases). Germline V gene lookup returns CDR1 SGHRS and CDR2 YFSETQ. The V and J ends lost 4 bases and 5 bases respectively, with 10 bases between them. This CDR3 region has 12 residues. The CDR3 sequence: CASSRDFNEQYF. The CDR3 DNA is TGCGCCAGCAGCCGGGACTTCAACGAGCAGTACTTC.

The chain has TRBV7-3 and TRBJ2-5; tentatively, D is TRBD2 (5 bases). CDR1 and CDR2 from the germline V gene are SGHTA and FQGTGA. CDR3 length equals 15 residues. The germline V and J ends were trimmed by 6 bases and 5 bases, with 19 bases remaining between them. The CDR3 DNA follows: TGTGCCAGCAGGAAAAAAGGCCCCGGAGGCGAGACCCAGTACTTC. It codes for CASRKKGPGGETQYF.

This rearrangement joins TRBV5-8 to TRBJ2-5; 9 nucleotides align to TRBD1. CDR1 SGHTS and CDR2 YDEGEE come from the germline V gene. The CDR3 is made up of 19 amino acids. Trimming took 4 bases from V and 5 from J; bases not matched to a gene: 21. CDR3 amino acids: CASSPNRRDREVWRETQYF. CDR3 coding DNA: TGTGCCAGCAGCCCCAACCGCCGGGACAGGGAAGTTTGGCGGGAGACCCAGTACTTC.

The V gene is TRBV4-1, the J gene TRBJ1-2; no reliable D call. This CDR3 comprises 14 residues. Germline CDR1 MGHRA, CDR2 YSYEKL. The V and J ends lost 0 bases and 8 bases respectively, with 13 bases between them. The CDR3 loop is CASSQEISSFGYTF. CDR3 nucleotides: TGCGCCAGCAGCCAAGAAATCTCCTCCTTCGGCTACACCTTC.

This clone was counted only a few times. CDR3 protein: CATSGDTDTQYF. The CDR3 coding sequence is TGTGCCACCAGCGGGGACACAGATACGCAGTATTTT. The rearrangement joins TRBV6-5 to TRBJ2-3, with 7 bases that match TRBD2. Germline values: CDR1 MNHEY, CDR2 SVGAGI. The length of the CDR3 is 12 residues. The V segment lost 10 bases and the J segment 2 bases; nucleotides outside the gene matches: 3.

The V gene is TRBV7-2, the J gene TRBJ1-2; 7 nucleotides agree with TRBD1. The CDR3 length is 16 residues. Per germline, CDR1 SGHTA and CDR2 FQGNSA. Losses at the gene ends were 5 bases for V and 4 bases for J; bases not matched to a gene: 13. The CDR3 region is CASSLDRDRIVYGYTF. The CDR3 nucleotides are TGTGCCAGCAGCCTAGATCGGGACAGAATCGTCTATGGCTACACCTTC.

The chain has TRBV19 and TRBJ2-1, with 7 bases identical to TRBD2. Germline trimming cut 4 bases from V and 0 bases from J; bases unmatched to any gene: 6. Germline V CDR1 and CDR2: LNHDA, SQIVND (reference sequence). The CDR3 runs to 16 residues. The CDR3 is CASSTPLAFSYNEQFF. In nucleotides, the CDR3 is TGTGCCAGTAGTACCCCACTAGCGTTCTCCTACAATGAGCAGTTCTTC.

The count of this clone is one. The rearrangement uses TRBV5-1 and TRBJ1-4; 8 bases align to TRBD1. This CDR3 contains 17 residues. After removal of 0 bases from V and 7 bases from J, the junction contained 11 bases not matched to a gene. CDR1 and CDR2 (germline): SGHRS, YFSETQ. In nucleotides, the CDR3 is TGCGCCAGCAGCTTGGTCTCAGGGGGCAAGATGAGTGAAAAACTGTTTTTT. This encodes CASSLVSGGKMSEKLFF.

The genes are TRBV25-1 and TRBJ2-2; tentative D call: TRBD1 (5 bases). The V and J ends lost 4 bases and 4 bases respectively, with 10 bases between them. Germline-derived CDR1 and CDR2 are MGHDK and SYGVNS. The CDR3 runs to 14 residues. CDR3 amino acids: CASSADILTGELFF. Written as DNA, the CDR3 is TGTGCCAGCAGTGCGGACATCCTCACCGGGGAGCTGTTTTTT.

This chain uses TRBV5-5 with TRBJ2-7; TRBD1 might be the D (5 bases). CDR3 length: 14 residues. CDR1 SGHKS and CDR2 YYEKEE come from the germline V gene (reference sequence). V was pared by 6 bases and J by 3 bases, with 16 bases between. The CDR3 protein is CASTVTQEIYEQYF. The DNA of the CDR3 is TGTGCCAGCACCGTGACACAGGAAATCTACGAGCAGTACTTC.

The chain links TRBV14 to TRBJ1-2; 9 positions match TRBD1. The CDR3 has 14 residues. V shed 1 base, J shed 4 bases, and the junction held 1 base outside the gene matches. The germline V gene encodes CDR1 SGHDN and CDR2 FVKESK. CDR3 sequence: CASSQGTGVYGYTF. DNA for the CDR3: TGTGCCAGCAGCCAAGGGACAGGGGTCTATGGCTACACCTTC.

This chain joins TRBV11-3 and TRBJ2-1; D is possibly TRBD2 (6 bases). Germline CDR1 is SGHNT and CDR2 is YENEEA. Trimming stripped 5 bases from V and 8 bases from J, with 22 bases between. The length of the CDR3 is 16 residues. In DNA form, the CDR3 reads TGTGCCAGCAGCCCTAGAACTAGGCCGACGGGGGATGAGCAGTTCTTC. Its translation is CASSPRTRPTGDEQFF.

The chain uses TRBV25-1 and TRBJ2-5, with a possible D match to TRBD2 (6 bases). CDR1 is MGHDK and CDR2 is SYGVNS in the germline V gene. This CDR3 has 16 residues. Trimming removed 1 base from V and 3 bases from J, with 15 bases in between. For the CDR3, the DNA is TGTGCCAGCAGTGAATTCGGGACGGGAGTGAAAGAGACCCAGTACTTC. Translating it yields CASSEFGTGVKETQYF.

The CDR3 DNA follows: TGCGCCAGCAGCCAAGATCGTCCAGGTGAAGCTTTCTTT. Protein product: CASSQDRPGEAFF. The V call is TRBV4-3, the J call TRBJ1-1; D not certain. The V gene's germline CDR1 is LGHNA and CDR2 YSLEER. The CDR3 has 13 amino acids. Trimming cost V 0 bases and J 7 bases, with 9 bases left between them.

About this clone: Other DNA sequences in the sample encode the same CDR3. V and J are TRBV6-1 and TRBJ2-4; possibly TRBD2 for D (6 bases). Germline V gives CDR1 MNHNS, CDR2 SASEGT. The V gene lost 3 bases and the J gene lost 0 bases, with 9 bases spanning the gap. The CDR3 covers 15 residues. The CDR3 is CASSDGGLAKNIQYF. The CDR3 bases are TGTGCCAGCAGTGATGGGGGGTTAGCCAAAAACATTCAGTACTTC.

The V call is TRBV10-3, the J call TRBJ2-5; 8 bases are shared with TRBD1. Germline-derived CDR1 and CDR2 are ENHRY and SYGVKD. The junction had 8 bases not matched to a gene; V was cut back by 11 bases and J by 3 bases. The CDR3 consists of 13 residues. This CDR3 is CASNTGGEETQYF. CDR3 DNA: TGTGCCTCCAACACAGGGGGAGAAGAGACCCAGTACTTC.

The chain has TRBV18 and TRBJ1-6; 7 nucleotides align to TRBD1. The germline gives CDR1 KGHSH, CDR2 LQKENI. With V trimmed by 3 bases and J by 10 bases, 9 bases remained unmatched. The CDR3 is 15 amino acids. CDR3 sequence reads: CASSPRQGVQSPLHF. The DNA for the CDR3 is TGTGCCAGCTCACCTAGACAGGGAGTCCAATCACCCCTCCACTTT.

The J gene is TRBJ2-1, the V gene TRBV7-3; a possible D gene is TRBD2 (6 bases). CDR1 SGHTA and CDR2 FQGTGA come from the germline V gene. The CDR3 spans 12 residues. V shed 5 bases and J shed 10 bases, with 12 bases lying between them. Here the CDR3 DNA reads TGTGCCAGCAGCATTGTGGGGAGGGAGCAGTTCTTC. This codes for CASSIVGREQFF.

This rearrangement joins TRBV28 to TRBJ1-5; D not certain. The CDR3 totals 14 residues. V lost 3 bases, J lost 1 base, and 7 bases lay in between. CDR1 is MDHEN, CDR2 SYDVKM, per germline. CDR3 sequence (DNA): TGTGCCAGCAGTTTGATGGAGAGCAATCAGCCCCAGCATTTT. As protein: CASSLMESNQPQHF.

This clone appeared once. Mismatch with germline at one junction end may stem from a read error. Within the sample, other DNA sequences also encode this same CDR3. CDR3 sequence reads: CAFRPHAGNTEAFF. CDR3 DNA: TGTGCCTTTAGGCCGCACGCGGGGAACACTGAGGCTTTCTTT. The genes are TRBV30 and TRBJ1-1; D is unclear. CDR1 is GTSNPN, CDR2 SVGIG, per germline (reference sequence). There are 14 residues in the CDR3. Supplemented by reference TRBV30 and TRBJ1-1, the full variable domain reads SQTIHQWPATLVQPVGSPLSLECTVEGTSNPNLYWYRQAAGRGLQLLFYSVGIGQISSEVPQNLSASRPQDRQFILSSKKLLLSDSGFYLCAFRPHAGNTEAFFGQGTRLTVV.

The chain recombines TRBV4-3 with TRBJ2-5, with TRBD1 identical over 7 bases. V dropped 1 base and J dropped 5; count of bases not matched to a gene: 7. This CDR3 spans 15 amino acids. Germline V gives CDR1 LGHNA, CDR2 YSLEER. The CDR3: CASSQGQGLGETQYF. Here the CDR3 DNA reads TGCGCCAGCAGCCAAGGACAGGGTTTAGGGGAGACCCAGTACTTC.

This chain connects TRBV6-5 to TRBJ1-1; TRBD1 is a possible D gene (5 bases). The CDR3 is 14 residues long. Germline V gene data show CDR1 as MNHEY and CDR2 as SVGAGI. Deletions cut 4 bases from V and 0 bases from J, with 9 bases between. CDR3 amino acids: CASSFAGVNTEAFF. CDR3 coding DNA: TGTGCCAGCAGTTTTGCGGGGGTGAACACTGAAGCTTTCTTT.

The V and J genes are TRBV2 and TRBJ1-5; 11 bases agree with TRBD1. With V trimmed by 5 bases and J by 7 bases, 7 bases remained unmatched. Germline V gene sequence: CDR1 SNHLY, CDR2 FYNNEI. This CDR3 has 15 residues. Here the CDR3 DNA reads TGTGCCAGCAGTTTCGGGACAGGGGGGTCACAGCCCCAGCATTTT. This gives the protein CASSFGTGGSQPQHF.

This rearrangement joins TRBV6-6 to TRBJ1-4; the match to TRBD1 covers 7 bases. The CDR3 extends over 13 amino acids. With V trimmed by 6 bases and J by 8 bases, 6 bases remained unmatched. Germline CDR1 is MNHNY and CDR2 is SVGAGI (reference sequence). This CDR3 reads CASSRQGGEKLFF. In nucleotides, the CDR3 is TGTGCCAGCAGCAGACAGGGAGGCGAAAAACTGTTTTTT.

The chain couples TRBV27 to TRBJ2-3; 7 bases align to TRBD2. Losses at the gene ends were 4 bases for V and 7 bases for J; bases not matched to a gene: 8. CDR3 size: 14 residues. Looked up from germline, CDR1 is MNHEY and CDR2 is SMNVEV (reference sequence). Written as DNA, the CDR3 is TGTGCCAGCAGTTATGGACTGAGCGGGAATACGCAGTATTTT. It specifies CASSYGLSGNTQYF.

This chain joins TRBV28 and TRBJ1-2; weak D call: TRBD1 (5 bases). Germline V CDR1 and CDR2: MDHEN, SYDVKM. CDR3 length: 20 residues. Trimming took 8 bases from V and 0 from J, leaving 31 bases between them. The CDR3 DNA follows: TGTGCCAGCCACCCTTTGATGCGGGGAGAAGGGGATCGGGCTAACTATGGCTACACCTTC. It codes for CASHPLMRGEGDRANYGYTF.